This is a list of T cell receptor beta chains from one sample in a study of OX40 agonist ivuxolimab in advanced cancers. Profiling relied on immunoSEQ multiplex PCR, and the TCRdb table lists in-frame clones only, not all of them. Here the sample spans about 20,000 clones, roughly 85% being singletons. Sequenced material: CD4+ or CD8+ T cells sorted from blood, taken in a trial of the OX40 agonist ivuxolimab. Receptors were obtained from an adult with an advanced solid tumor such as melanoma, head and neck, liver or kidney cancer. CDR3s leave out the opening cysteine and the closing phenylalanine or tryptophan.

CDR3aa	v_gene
ASSPLAAVEQF	TRBV6-5
ASSIPGGVQPQH	TRBV19
ASSGTGNTGELF	TRBV5-6
ASSLDYGTSNYGYT	TRBV11-2
AWSADSYEQY	TRBV30
ASSPGQGANYGYT	TRBV6-5
ASRPGQMNTEAF	TRBV6-6
ASSPLMGGRNTGELF	TRBV27
ASTHPASYNEQF	TRBV7-2
ASSLSSGLGEQF	TRBV28
ASSLSGDRGRHEQY	TRBV9
ASSSRGGREVRQF	TRBV2
ASAISGIGYEQY	TRBV28
ASSLAVTSGDTDTQY	TRBV5-1
ASSILAGGSNEQF	TRBV19
ASTGSYGSYEQY	TRBV28
SVRGLSIYEQY	TRBV29-1
ASSSLPPGLLAGIEETQY	TRBV5-1
ASSLVGRIYEQY	TRBV7-8
ASSMGRQVNTGELF	TRBV19
ASSVYNEQF	TRBV2
ASSLQVTYEQY	TRBV6-6
ASSTGEQF	TRBV7-9
ASSFEGGNYGYT	TRBV5-4
ASSYATGSGHEQY	TRBV5-6
ASSYGLADYEQY	TRBV5-4
ASGGGKGNQPQH	TRBV27
ASSPDRWEFAT	TRBV5-1
SVEALRGADTQY	TRBV29-1
ASSHRTGENEQF	TRBV4-3
ASSPTGGGDTQY	TRBV6-5
ASSLAPYEQY	TRBV7-4
ASSPTSANEQF	TRBV7-9
ASSIADRGDYGYT	TRBV19
ASSQDWDRTYGYT	TRBV4-3
ASSVGTLGSTDTQY	TRBV19
ASAVRSDYNEQF	TRBV19
ASSEGPVTGAGANVLT	TRBV2
ASSAPDAGTDTQY	TRBV11-2
ASSLVDNTEAF	TRBV5-6
ASSQGHNYGYT	TRBV27
ASSQTGAPNTEAF	TRBV19
SVETGKDTGELF	TRBV29-1
ASSLESQAPYEQY	TRBV11-2
SVEGNTEAF	TRBV29-1
ASRGGDETQY	TRBV11-2
ASSEGRTYYNSPLH	TRBV2
ASSYDQVTDTQY	TRBV28
ASSLMGSHGYT	TRBV27